This T cell receptor beta chain derives from a study of Ad26.COV2.S vaccination and SARS-CoV-2 variants. Here immunoSEQ multiplex PCR was the method, and the copy in TCRdb shows in-frame clones only, minus some. Here the sample spans 400,000 to 450,000 clones, less than 95% being singletons. Noted treatment: around 19 received Ad26.COV2.S at low or high dose, single or two shots; about 5 received placebo; per-sample allocation not given. Sampling was done on day 63 after the first vaccine or placebo injection. V was clipped by 7 bases and J by 4 bases; unmatched bases: 8. CDR1 and CDR2 from the germline V gene are SNHLY and FYNNEI. The CDR3 has 15 amino acids.

The input for sequencing was peripheral blood, taken in a trial of Ad26.COV2.S vaccine versus placebo. The sequence was obtained from a person aged 18-60 years who received the Ad26.COV2.S COVID-19 vaccine or a placebo. The rearrangement joins TRBV2 to TRBJ2-3, with 10 bases fitting TRBD2. CDR3 residues: CASKALAGVSDTQYF. As DNA, the CDR3 is TGTGCCAGCAAGGCGCTAGCGGGAGTCTCAGATACGCAGTATTTT.